This T cell receptor (beta chain) was observed in a study of a mutant IDH1 vaccine in newly diagnosed glioma. V lost 0 bases to trimming and J lost 7 bases, with 15 bases between them. The V gene's germline CDR1 is SGHDN and CDR2 FVKESK. The CDR3 has 15 amino acids. Profiled with immunoSEQ multiplex PCR; TCRdb holds only in-frame clones, not every one. The sample shows tens of thousands of clones, 83% of them seen only once. Noted time point: week 47, end of study. The content of each vaccine dose was 300 ug of mutant IDH1 20-mer peptide, and topical imiquimod accompanied it. This clone has a single count. What it binds is unknown.

The V call is TRBV14, the J call TRBJ1-2; D unclear. This TCR was sampled from a woman aged 45-60 years with glioma. Sequencing was performed on PBMCs, taken from a glioma patient whose treatment included an IDH1 peptide vaccine. Written as DNA, the CDR3 is TGTGCCAGCAGCCAAGATTGGTCGTCGGTCGGTGGCTACACCTTC. It yields the protein CASSQDWSSVGGYTF.